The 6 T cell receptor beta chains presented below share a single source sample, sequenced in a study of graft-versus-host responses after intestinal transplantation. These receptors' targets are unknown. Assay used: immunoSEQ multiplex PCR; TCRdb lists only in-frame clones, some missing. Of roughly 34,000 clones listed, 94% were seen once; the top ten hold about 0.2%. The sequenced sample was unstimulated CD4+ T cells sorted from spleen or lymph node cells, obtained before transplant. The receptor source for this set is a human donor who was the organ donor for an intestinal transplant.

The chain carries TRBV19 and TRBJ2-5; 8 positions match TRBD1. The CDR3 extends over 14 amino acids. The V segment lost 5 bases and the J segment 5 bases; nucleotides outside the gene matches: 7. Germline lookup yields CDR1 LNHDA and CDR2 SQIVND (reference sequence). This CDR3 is CASSDRGVGETQYF. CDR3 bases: TGTGCCAGTAGTGACAGGGGAGTAGGGGAGACCCAGTACTTC.

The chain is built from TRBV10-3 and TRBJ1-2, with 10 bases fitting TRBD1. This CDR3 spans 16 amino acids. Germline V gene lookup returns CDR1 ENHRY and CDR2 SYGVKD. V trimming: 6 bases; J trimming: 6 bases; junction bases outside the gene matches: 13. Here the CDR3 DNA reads TGTGCCATCAGCGACAGGGGGCTTTCGTTTGCTAATGGCTACACCTTC. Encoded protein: CAISDRGLSFANGYTF.

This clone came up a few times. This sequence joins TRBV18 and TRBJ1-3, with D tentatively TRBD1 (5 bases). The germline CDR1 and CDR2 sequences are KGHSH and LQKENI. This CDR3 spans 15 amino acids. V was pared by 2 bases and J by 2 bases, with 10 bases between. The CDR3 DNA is TGTGCCAGCTCACCAGCTGGGGGAGCTGGAAACACCATATATTTT. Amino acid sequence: CASSPAGGAGNTIYF.

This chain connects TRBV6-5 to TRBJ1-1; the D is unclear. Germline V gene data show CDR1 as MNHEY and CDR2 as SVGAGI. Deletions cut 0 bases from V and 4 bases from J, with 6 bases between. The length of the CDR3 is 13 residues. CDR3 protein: CASSYSAGTEAFF. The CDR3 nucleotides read TGTGCCAGCAGTTACTCCGCAGGCACTGAAGCTTTCTTT.

CDR3 in amino acids: CASSVDGGPYEQYF. The CDR3 region has the DNA TGTGCCAGCAGCGTAGATGGCGGCCCCTACGAGCAGTACTTC. The V gene is TRBV9, the J gene TRBJ2-7, with D unresolved. With 0 bases removed from V and 2 bases from J, the gap between germline ends came to 9 bases. The germline CDR1 and CDR2 sequences are SGDLS and YYNGEE. CDR3 size: 14 residues.

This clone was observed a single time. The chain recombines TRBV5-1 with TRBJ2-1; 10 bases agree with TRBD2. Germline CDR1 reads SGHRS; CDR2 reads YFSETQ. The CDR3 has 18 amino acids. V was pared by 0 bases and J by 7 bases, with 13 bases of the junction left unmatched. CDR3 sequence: CASSLGSGGGRIVNEQFF. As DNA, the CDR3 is TGCGCCAGCAGCTTGGGGAGCGGGGGGGGCCGTATTGTGAATGAGCAGTTCTTC.